A selection of T cell receptor beta chains follows, all from one sample in a study of blood T cell repertoires in COVID-19. TCRdb's copy holds only in-frame clones and misses some; the assay was immunoSEQ multiplex PCR. Of approximately 120,000 clones listed, 83% are singletons. Material: peripheral blood. Receptors originate from a woman aged 60-75 years with acute or convalescent COVID-19. Both conserved end residues are part of each CDR3. The D gene is left open where the match is weak. A row's size may be missing; if present it is once, few, many or a size class.

>TRBD2|NA|TRBJ2-5|TRBV7-3
TGTGCCAGCAGTCCAATAGCGGGGGGGCCAGAGACCCAGTACTTC
CASSPIAGGPETQYF
>NA|NA|TRBJ1-3|TRBV15
TGTGCCACCAGCCCGCGGGGGCGAGGAGGAAACACCATATATTTT
CATSPRGRGGNTIYF
>NA|NA|TRBJ1-4|TRBV7-9
TGTGCCAGCAGCTTCCTCTCACAGGGTTCGGTTGAAAAACTGTTTTTT
CASSFLSQGSVEKLFF
>NA|NA|TRBJ2-5|TRBV30
TGTGCCTGGAGTGTCGGGGGAAGGGAGACCCAGTACTTC
CAWSVGGRETQYF
>NA|few|TRBJ2-2|TRBV6-2/TRBV6-3
TGTGCCAGCAGTTATCTAGCCCCCAAACGCACCGGGGAGCTGTTTTTT
CASSYLAPKRTGELFF
>NA|NA|TRBJ1-3|TRBV7-9
TGTGCCAGCAGCTCTAATGGCAGAACAGCCTCTGGAAACACCATATATTTT
CASSSNGRTASGNTIYF
>TRBD1|few|TRBJ1-5|TRBV6-4
TGTGCCAGCAGTGACTCTACAGGGGGCAGGAGTCAGCCCCAGCATTTT
CASSDSTGGRSQPQHF
>TRBD1|NA|TRBJ1-6|TRBV18
TGTGCCAGCTCACCACTCCCCACAGGGGATTCACCCCTCCACTTT
CASSPLPTGDSPLHF
>NA|NA|TRBJ1-1|TRBV10-3
TGTGCCATCCGGCAGGGAAACACTGAAGCTTTCTTT
CAIRQGNTEAFF
>NA|once|TRBJ1-2|TRBV18
TGTGCCAGCTCACCAGGTCGGGGGGCGAGTGGCTACACCTTC
CASSPGRGASGYTF
>NA|NA|TRBJ2-5|TRBV14
TGTGCCAGCAGCCTTAAAGAGACCCAGTACTTC
CASSLKETQYF
>NA|NA|TRBJ2-7|TRBV4-1
TGCGCCAGCAGCCAGGACGCGGGGGCCCGTTCCTACGAGCAGTACTTC
CASSQDAGARSYEQYF
>NA|NA|TRBJ1-5|TRBV2
TGTGCCAGCAGTGGGGGCCTAGGCAATCAGCCCCAGCATTTT
CASSGGLGNQPQHF
>TRBD2|NA|TRBJ2-1|TRBV5-6
TGTGCCAGCAGCTCCGGGGGGCTAGCGGGAGGGGAGCAGTTCTTC
CASSSGGLAGGEQFF
>NA|NA|TRBJ2-6|TRBV7-3
TGTGCCAGCAGCTTTAGCAGGGATGGGGCCAACGTCCTGACTTTC
CASSFSRDGANVLTF
>TRBD1|few|TRBJ1-6|TRBV7-9
TGTGCCAGCAGCCCATCCGGACAGGCGCCCCTCCACTTT
CASSPSGQAPLHF
>NA|NA|TRBJ2-4|TRBV7-2
TGTGCCAGCAGCTTAGTACAGGGACCAAACATTCAGTACTTC
CASSLVQGPNIQYF
>TRBD1|NA|TRBJ2-7|TRBV28
TGTGCCAGCAGTTTCCGGGACAGGTCCTACGAGCAGTACTTC
CASSFRDRSYEQYF
>NA|NA|TRBJ2-1|TRBV14
TGTGCCAGCAGCCTAACCGGGACACCTCGGAGCGATGAGCAGTTCTTC
CASSLTGTPRSDEQFF
>NA|NA|TRBJ1-2|TRBV28
TGTGCCAGCAGTTATGACAGACTCTATGGCTACACCTTC
CASSYDRLYGYTF
>TRBD2|once|TRBJ2-7|TRBV7-8
TGTGCCAGCAGCCCTATGGGGACTAGCGGTACCTACGAGCAGTACTTC
CASSPMGTSGTYEQYF
>TRBD1|NA|TRBJ1-1|TRBV9
TGTGCCAGCAGCGCCGGACAGGGGCTGAACACTGAAGCTTTCTTT
CASSAGQGLNTEAFF
>NA|NA|TRBJ2-3|TRBV18
TGTGCCAGCTCACCCCCCGTCCCCACAGATACGCAGTATTTT
CASSPPVPTDTQYF
>TRBD1|NA|TRBJ1-2|TRBV10-3
TGTGCCATCAGGACTGCGACGGGACAGGCCGAGGTCTATGGCTACACCTTC
CAIRTATGQAEVYGYTF
>NA|NA|TRBJ1-5|TRBV10-2
TGCGCCAGCAGTGAGTCGGGGAGCCGTCAGCCCCAGCATTTT
CASSESGSRQPQHF
>TRBD2|NA|TRBJ2-3|TRBV9
TGTGCCAGCAGCGGACTACTAGCGGGGATCACAGATACGCAGTATTTT
CASSGLLAGITDTQYF